The 17 T cell receptor beta chains in this list originate from one sample, sequenced in a study of long-term antiretroviral therapy in people with HIV. Survey level was the resolution at which the v3.0 immunoSEQ assay ran. Assay: immunoSEQ multiplex PCR; the TCRdb copy retains only in-frame clones and omits some. The top ten clones hold more than 0.8% of a sample with about 28,000 clones, over 75% of them seen once. Source: unsorted PBMCs, taken 2 years after starting antiretroviral therapy. Receptor source: a man aged 50-59 years with HIV.

The chain couples TRBV27 to TRBJ2-7; 7 bases match TRBD2. The ends lost 5 bases at V and 2 bases at J; junction bases unmatched: 12. The CDR3 extends over 16 amino acids. Germline V gene lookup returns CDR1 MNHEY and CDR2 SMNVEV (reference sequence). The CDR3: CASSPGPSGNPYEQYF. CDR3 in DNA: TGTGCCAGCAGTCCTGGGCCGAGCGGGAACCCCTACGAGCAGTACTTC.

The rearrangement joins TRBV5-6 to TRBJ2-7; 9 nucleotides align to TRBD2. Germline values: CDR1 SGHDT, CDR2 YYEEEE. V lost 0 bases to trimming and J lost 5 bases; unmatched junction nucleotides: 6. The CDR3 has 15 residues. The CDR3 DNA follows: TGTGCCAGCAGCTTGGCCCAACTAGCGGGCCACGAGCAGTACTTC. The encoded protein is CASSLAQLAGHEQYF.

The rearrangement links TRBV5-4 to TRBJ2-7; 9 bases are a match to TRBD1. Germline loops: CDR1 SGHNT, CDR2 YYREEE (reference sequence). Unmatched junction bases numbered 6, after V lost 3 bases and J lost 5 bases. The CDR3 is 14 residues long. The CDR3: CASSSGQGSNEQYF. CDR3 nucleotides: TGTGCCAGCAGCTCGGGACAGGGTAGCAACGAGCAGTACTTC.

The chain employs TRBV7-9 and TRBJ1-5; no definite D call. Per germline, CDR1 SEHNR and CDR2 FQNEAQ (reference sequence). Trimming cost V 5 bases and J 7 bases, with 18 bases left between them. CDR3 size: 15 residues. The CDR3 DNA is TGTGCCAGCAGCCGTTCGTCGGCGGTTGCCCAGCCCCAGCATTTT. It translates to CASSRSSAVAQPQHF.

The chain employs TRBV6-1 and TRBJ2-7; 7 bases map to TRBD2. Trimming took 7 bases from V and 3 from J; bases not matched to a gene: 12. Germline loops: CDR1 MNHNS, CDR2 SASEGT. The CDR3 extends over 15 amino acids. The CDR3 protein is CASTLREGTDYEQYF. In DNA, the CDR3 is TGTGCCAGCACCCTAAGGGAGGGAACCGACTACGAGCAGTACTTC.

V is TRBV5-1 and J is TRBJ2-1; 7 nucleotides agree with TRBD1. After removal of 0 bases from V and 4 bases from J, the junction contained 16 bases not matched to a gene. Germline V lookup: CDR1 SGHRS, CDR2 YFSETQ. The CDR3 length is 19 residues. The CDR3 DNA reads TGCGCCAGCAGCTTGGTATACAGGGGACATACTGTGCGATACAATGAGCAGTTCTTC. It codes for CASSLVYRGHTVRYNEQFF.

The chain combines TRBV28 with TRBJ2-1; D gene uncertain. The germline V gene encodes CDR1 MDHEN and CDR2 SYDVKM. V was trimmed by 6 bases and J by 0 bases, leaving 9 bases between them. This CDR3 is built from 14 residues. CDR3 bases: TGTGCCAGCAGACCCACGAGCTCCTACAATGAGCAGTTCTTC. Amino acid sequence: CASRPTSSYNEQFF.

The J gene is TRBJ1-4, the V gene TRBV4-1, with no clear D. Germline V lookup: CDR1 MGHRA, CDR2 YSYEKL. V was shortened by 4 bases and J by 4 bases, with 7 bases between the two germline ends. The length of the CDR3 is 13 residues. CDR3 protein: CASSRGVNEKLFF. The CDR3 nucleotides read TGCGCCAGCAGCCGGGGTGTTAATGAAAAACTGTTTTTT.

The genes are TRBV18 and TRBJ1-2; TRBD1 matches 9 bases. The CDR3 length is 12 residues. The ends lost 6 bases at V and 8 bases at J; junction bases unmatched: 4. Germline values: CDR1 KGHSH, CDR2 LQKENI. CDR3 amino acids: CASSGTGYGYTF. The CDR3 bases are TGTGCCAGCTCGGGGACAGGGTACGGCTACACCTTC.

V is TRBV7-9 and J is TRBJ2-3; 11 bases align to TRBD2. There are 18 residues in the CDR3. Germline loops: CDR1 SEHNR, CDR2 FQNEAQ (reference sequence). J gave up 2 bases and V 4 bases, and 11 bases lay outside the gene matches. In DNA, the CDR3 is TGTGCCAGCAGCTCTCAGGTAGCGGGGGGGCCGATCACAGATACGCAGTATTTT. This sequence encodes CASSSQVAGGPITDTQYF.

The V call is TRBV30, the J call TRBJ1-4, with D perhaps matching TRBD1 (5 bases). Germline V lookup: CDR1 GTSNPN, CDR2 SVGIG (reference sequence). CDR3 size: 11 residues. Trimming pared 4 bases from V and 15 bases from J, leaving 15 bases between. CDR3 loop: CAWNRASGVFF. CDR3 coding DNA: TGTGCCTGGAACCGGGCCTCGGGGGTGTTTTTT.

V usage is TRBV14 and J usage is TRBJ1-2; D is undetermined. CDR1 is SGHDN and CDR2 is FVKESK in the germline V gene. The CDR3 length is 14 residues. V lost 1 base to trimming and J lost 4 bases, with 10 bases between them. In nucleotides, the CDR3 is TGTGCCAGCAGCCAAGGTGTAGGTGTCTATGGCTACACCTTC. Translation: CASSQGVGVYGYTF. Complete variable domain (other parts from reference TRBV14 and TRBJ1-2): EAGVTQFPSHSVIEKGQTVTLRCDPISGHDNLYWYRRVMGKEIKFLLHFVKESKQDESGMPNNRFLAERTGGTYSTLKVQPAELEDSGVYFCASSQGVGVYGYTFGSGTRLTVV.

The rearrangement joins TRBV28 to TRBJ2-5; 10 nucleotides line up with TRBD1. The V segment lost 5 bases and the J segment 4 bases; nucleotides outside the gene matches: 4. The CDR3 sequence is 14 residues long. Germline values: CDR1 MDHEN, CDR2 SYDVKM. The CDR3 region has the DNA TGTGCCAGCAGTATCCGGGACAGGGGAGAGACCCAGTACTTC. Amino acid sequence: CASSIRDRGETQYF.

The CDR3: CASSFAGGRIMNTEAFF. As DNA, the CDR3 is TGTGCCAGCAGCTTCGCGGGAGGGAGGATAATGAACACTGAAGCTTTCTTT. This rearrangement joins TRBV7-2 to TRBJ1-1; no firm D call. V gave up 3 bases and J gave up 0 bases, with 17 bases separating them. Germline loops: CDR1 SGHTA, CDR2 FQGNSA. There are 17 residues in the CDR3.

The V gene is TRBV19, the J gene TRBJ2-7; 12 bases align to TRBD2. After removal of 5 bases from V and 5 bases from J, the junction contained 10 bases not matched to a gene. Looked up from germline, CDR1 is LNHDA and CDR2 is SQIVND (reference sequence). This CDR3 has 16 amino acids. CDR3 sequence reads: CASSPRGLAGRDEQYF. In nucleotides, the CDR3 is TGTGCCAGTAGTCCCCGAGGACTAGCGGGGCGCGACGAGCAGTACTTC.

This clone was recorded only once. V usage is TRBV7-6 and J usage is TRBJ2-1; tentative D call: TRBD2 (6 bases). The CDR3 is 16 amino acids. The germline V gene has CDR1 SGHVS and CDR2 FNYEAQ. V was clipped by 1 base and J by 3 bases, with 13 bases between them. CDR3 coding DNA: TGTGCCAGCAGCTTAGTGGGGGGTGACTACTACAATGAGCAGTTCTTC. This translates into CASSLVGGDYYNEQFF.

This clone was picked up a small number of times. This chain connects TRBV18 to TRBJ1-2; D call uncertain. Trimming removed 0 bases from V and 4 bases from J, with 6 bases in between. The CDR3 consists of 13 residues. Germline lookup yields CDR1 KGHSH and CDR2 LQKENI. The CDR3 loop is CASSPPGSYGYTF. The CDR3 DNA reads TGTGCCAGCTCACCACCGGGGAGCTATGGCTACACCTTC.